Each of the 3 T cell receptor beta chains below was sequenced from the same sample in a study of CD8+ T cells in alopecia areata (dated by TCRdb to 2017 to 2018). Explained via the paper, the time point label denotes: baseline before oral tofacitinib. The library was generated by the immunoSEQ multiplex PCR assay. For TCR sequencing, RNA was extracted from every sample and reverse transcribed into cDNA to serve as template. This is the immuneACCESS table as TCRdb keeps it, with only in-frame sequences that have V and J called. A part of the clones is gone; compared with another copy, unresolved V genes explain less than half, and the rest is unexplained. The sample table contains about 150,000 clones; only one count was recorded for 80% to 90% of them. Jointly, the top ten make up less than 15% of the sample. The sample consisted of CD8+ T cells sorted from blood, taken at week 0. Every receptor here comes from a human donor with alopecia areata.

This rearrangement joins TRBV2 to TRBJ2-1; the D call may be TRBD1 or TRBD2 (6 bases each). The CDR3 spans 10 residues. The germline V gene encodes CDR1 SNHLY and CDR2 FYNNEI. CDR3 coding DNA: TGTGTTACGGAGGGGGTTGAGCAGTTCTTC. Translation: CVTEGVEQFF.

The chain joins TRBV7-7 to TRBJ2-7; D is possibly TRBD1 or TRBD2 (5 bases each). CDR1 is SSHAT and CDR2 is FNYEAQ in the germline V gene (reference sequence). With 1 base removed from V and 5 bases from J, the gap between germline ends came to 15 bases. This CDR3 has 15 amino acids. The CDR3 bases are TGTGCCAGCAGCTTAGGAGGGGCTAGAAGCCACGAGCAGTACTTC. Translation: CASSLGGARSHEQYF.

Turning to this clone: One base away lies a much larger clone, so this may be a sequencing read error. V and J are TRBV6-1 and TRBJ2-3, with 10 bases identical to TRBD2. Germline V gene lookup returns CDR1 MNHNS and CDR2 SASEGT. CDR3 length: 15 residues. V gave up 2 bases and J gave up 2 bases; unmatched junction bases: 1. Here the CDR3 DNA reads TGTGCCAGCAGTGAACTAGCGGGAGCCACAGATACGCAGTATTTT. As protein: CASSELAGATDTQYF.